This T cell receptor beta chain was documented in a study of T cell responses to AZD1222 COVID-19 vaccine (dated by TCRdb to about 2021). Context from the whole study: AZD1222 recipients given second doses at about 4 weeks or at about 12 weeks were pooled, since spike-specific TCR depth and breadth were not found to differ between the two schedules. Trial participants were enrolled into age subgroups of 18-55, 56-69 and 70-plus years, which contained approximately 150, 30 and 60 TCR-sequenced participants, respectively. A total of 233 trial participants underwent TCR sequencing, of whom under 220 had received two doses of AZD1222 and around 25 had received two doses of the MenACWY control vaccine. On the study overall, not on this receptor specifically: Participants were mostly white British and included more females than males, and it was suggested by the authors that clonal diversity may have been underestimated. Conclusions about previously exposed vaccinees are limited, since just 6 or 7 AZD1222 recipients were seropositive for SARS-CoV-2 at baseline. Because no day 14 peak-response samples were available, repertoires were characterized only after the peak T cell response. Spike-specific TCR breadth and depth rose significantly after two AZD1222 doses compared with day 0 and with MenACWY recipients. The vaccine-associated CD4 TCRs covered the entire spike protein, and the dominant responses fell in regions 160-218 and 743-854. Nearly half of unique spike-specific TCRs reportedly recognized epitopes outside regions mutated in the B.1.351 and B.1.1.7 variants. The 56-69-year group was small, and its depth increase did not reach significance, likely because of low power.

What this sample's time point label stands for: baseline before first vaccination. Samples from vaccinated people were obtained from the UK trials COV001 and COV002, which included a single-blind randomized controlled phase 2/3 trial of AZD1222 (ChAdOx1 nCoV-19) in healthy adults. For TCRbeta chain sequencing, PBMC samples were collected from trial participants at day 0 and at day 28 after the second dose. This clone occurred once. No cognate antigen has been identified for it. The record has no base qualities; no much larger clone is one base away. CDR1 and CDR2 are drawn from the germline V gene (reference sequence): SEHNR, FQNEAQ. V is trimmed back by 5 bases and J by 6 bases, and the junction contains 6 bases that no gene match accounts for. Reading from cysteine to phenylalanine, the CDR3 counts 15 amino acids. The kept DNA is CDR3 alone, 45 bases in frame from the first base. The CDR3 regions of human TCRbeta chains were analyzed by immunosequencing. Concerning the study's data processing: Repertoire TCRs were matched against a reference library of SARS-CoV-2-specific TCRs generated with the MIRA antigen-specificity platform. Breadth was defined as the fraction of unique TCRs that were SARS-CoV-2-associated. Depth was defined as the fraction of total T cells that were SARS-CoV-2-associated. Using the MIRA data, each spike-specific TCR was mapped to the spike region that the TCR reacts to and placed in a CD4 or CD8 class. Log10-transformed breadth and depth values were compared by one-way ANOVA with Sidak's multiple comparisons tests. Not all clones reach the TCRdb copy of this immuneACCESS table, which keeps in-frame sequences only. Checked studies attribute under half of the gap to unresolved V genes and leave the rest unexplained. V and J calls and clone size come straight from that table; D and trimming were deduced from the DNA. The sample has around 140,000 clones on record, approximately 91% of them singletons. The ten largest make up around 1.6% of the sample.

The receptor's source is an adult in good health. The chain couples TRBV7-9 to TRBJ1-6; 8 bases in the junction line up with TRBD1. Specimen: peripheral blood, collected on day 0 of AZD1222 vaccination. The sequenced DNA is TGTGCCAGCAGCCCGGGACAGGCTGGTAATTCACCCCTCCACTTT. Its coded protein is CASSPGQAGNSPLHF.